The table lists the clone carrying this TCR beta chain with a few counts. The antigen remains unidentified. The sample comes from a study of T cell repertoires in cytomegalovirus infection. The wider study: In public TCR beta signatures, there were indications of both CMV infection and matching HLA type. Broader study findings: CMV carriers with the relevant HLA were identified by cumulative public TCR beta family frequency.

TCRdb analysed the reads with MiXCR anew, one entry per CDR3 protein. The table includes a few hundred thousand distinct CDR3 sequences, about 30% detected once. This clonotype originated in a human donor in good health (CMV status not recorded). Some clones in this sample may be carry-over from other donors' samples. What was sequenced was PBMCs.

CDR3 in DNA: TGTGCCAGCAGCTTGGCCAAGGGGAGGTGGGGGAACACTGAAGCTTTCTTT. Translation gives CASSLAKGRWGNTEAFF. The chain is built from TRBV5-6 and TRBJ1-1, with a possible D match to TRBD1 (5 bases). From germline, CDR1 is SGHDT and CDR2 YYEEEE. The CDR3 extends over 17 amino acids. The V end lost 0 bases, the J end lost 1 base, and 16 bases lay between the germline ends.